Each of the 10 T cell receptor beta chains below was sequenced from the same sample in a study of CD8 T cells in ankylosing spondylitis. TCRdb processed the 5' RACE reads anew with MiXCR; each CDR3 protein has one entry. The top ten hold about 5% of the sample, which has under 250,000 distinct CDR3 sequences, 8% to 9% seen once. The sequenced sample was blood, either unsorted or a sorted T cell fraction (not recorded which). The origin of the receptors is a female donor with ankylosing spondylitis or in good health (not recorded which).

This clonotype was picked up many times. The rearrangement uses TRBV6-1 and TRBJ1-3, with TRBD1 as a possible D gene (6 bases). Germline-derived CDR1 and CDR2 are MNHNS and SASEGT. Deletions cut 3 bases from V and 2 bases from J, with 14 bases between. CDR3 length equals 16 residues. CDR3 in DNA: TGTGCCAGCAGTGACCAACAGGGAATCGCTGGAAACACCATATATTTT. Translated, it gives CASSDQQGIAGNTIYF.

Many counts were recorded for this clonotype. The rearrangement uses TRBV6-1 and TRBJ2-6; the D gene is possibly TRBD2 (5 bases). The CDR3 loop spans 14 amino acids. Deletions cut 8 bases from V and 3 bases from J, with 11 bases between. Germline V lookup: CDR1 MNHNS, CDR2 SASEGT. Here the CDR3 reads CASQRHGGANVLTF. Written as DNA, the CDR3 is TGTGCCAGCCAGCGGCATGGTGGGGCCAACGTCCTGACTTTC.

There are many counts of this clonotype. The chain links TRBV20-1 to TRBJ2-2, with D unresolved. CDR3 size: 12 residues. Trimming shortened V by 5 bases and J by 0 bases, and 4 bases separated the two germline ends. From germline, CDR1 is DFQATT and CDR2 SNEGSKA (reference sequence). CDR3 coding DNA: TGCAGTGCTCCAGCGAACACCGGGGAGCTGTTTTTT. Protein sequence: CSAPANTGELFF.

This clonotype was recorded a few times. The chain couples TRBV7-9 to TRBJ1-2, with TRBD1 as a possible D gene (6 bases). The V end was cut by 5 bases, the J end by 8 bases, with 12 bases between. CDR3 size: 12 residues. From germline, CDR1 is SEHNR and CDR2 FQNEAQ (reference sequence). In DNA, the CDR3 is TGTGCCAGCAGCGCGACAGGTGAAGGCTACACCTTC. It is translated as CASSATGEGYTF.

CDR3 residues: CASSPHGPGYTF. The CDR3 region has the DNA TGTGCCAGCAGCCCCCACGGGCCGGGCTACACCTTC. The chain carries TRBV12-3 or TRBV12-4 and TRBJ1-2; D unclear. The CDR3 contains 12 residues. Trimming shortened V by 6 bases and J by 8 bases, and 13 bases separated the two germline ends.

In its sample, this clonotype was seen a few times. This rearrangement joins TRBV7-9 to TRBJ1-1, with D maybe TRBD1 (6 bases). CDR3 size: 15 residues. Trimming removed 5 bases at V and 4 bases at J, with 17 bases between. Germline V gene data show CDR1 as SEHNR and CDR2 as FQNEAQ (reference sequence). DNA for the CDR3: TGTGCCAGCAGCCCCTCCGGACAGTTCGCCACTGAAGCTTTCTTT. This sequence encodes CASSPSGQFATEAFF.

The chain employs TRBV29-1 and TRBJ2-7, with D possibly matching TRBD2 (6 bases). This CDR3 region has 13 residues. V lost 6 bases, J lost 6 bases, and 18 bases lay in between. Germline CDR1 SQVTM, CDR2 ANQGSEA. CDR3 sequence reads: CSVRWAEGAEQYF. The DNA for the CDR3 is TGCAGCGTCCGGTGGGCGGAGGGAGCCGAGCAGTACTTC.

This clonotype was recorded at least ten times. This chain uses TRBV20-1 with TRBJ1-4, with no clear D. V gave up 6 bases and J gave up 8 bases, with 19 bases separating them. The germline V gene encodes CDR1 DFQATT and CDR2 SNEGSKA (reference sequence). The CDR3 is 14 residues long. CDR3 in DNA: TGCAGTGCCGCTAACAGACAAAGCTTGGAAAAACTGTTTTTT. It encodes CSAANRQSLEKLFF.

This sequence joins TRBV5-1 and TRBJ2-5; D not certain. Per germline, CDR1 SGHRS and CDR2 YFSETQ. CDR3 length equals 15 residues. V gave up 2 bases and J gave up 5 bases, with 16 bases separating them. The CDR3 bases are TGCGCCAGCAGCTTCGGGCGGTCCCAGAGGGAGACCCAGTACTTC. Protein: CASSFGRSQRETQYF.

There are many counts of this clonotype. The V and J genes are TRBV5-1 and TRBJ2-3; 7 nucleotides align to TRBD1. The J segment lost 6 bases and the V segment lost 3 bases, leaving 10 bases of the junction unmatched. Germline-derived CDR1 and CDR2 are SGHRS and YFSETQ. This CDR3 is built from 15 residues. The CDR3 reads CASSSAGGVGDTQYF. The CDR3 coding sequence is TGCGCCAGCAGCTCGGCAGGGGGAGTAGGGGATACGCAGTATTTT. Full variable domain (rest looked up from reference TRBV5-1 and TRBJ2-3): KAGVTQTPRYLIKTRGQQVTLSCSPISGHRSVSWYQQTPGQGLQFLFEYFSETQRNKGNFPGRFSGRQFSNSRSEMNVSTLELGDSALYLCASSSAGGVGDTQYFGPGTRLTVL.